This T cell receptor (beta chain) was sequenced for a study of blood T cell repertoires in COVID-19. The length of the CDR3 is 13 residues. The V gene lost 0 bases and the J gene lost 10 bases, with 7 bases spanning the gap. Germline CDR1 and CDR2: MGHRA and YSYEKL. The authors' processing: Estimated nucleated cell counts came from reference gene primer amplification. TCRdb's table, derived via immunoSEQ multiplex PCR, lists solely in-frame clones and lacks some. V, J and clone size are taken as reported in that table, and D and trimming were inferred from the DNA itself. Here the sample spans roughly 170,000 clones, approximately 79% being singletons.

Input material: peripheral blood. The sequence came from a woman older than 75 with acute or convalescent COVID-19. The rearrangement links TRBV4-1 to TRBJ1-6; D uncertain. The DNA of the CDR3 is TGCGCCAGCAGCCAAGAATTGGAGTCACCCCTCCACTTT. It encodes CASSQELESPLHF.